Following are 11 T cell receptor beta chains from one sample sequenced in a study of blood T cells in healthy people across ages. Alongside a J-beta primer mix, a sample-barcoded 5' primer served in a second PCR lasting roughly 6 to 11 cycles. In TCRdb, the 5' RACE reads were re-called with MiXCR into one record per CDR3 protein. Found here are roughly 1,000,000 distinct CDR3 sequences, approximately 25% of them singletons; the top ten hold 0.65% to 0.95%. This same sample was also part of a study on T cells of mothers and their children.

Sequences were obtained from blood. Receptors originate from a girl aged 2 to 10 in good health.

The rearrangement links TRBV29-1 to TRBJ1-4; D uncertain. V dropped 1 base and J dropped 6 bases, with 9 bases sitting between them. Germline CDR1 reads SQVTM; CDR2 reads ANQGSEA. The length of the CDR3 is 13 residues. CDR3 region: CSVEAQNYEKLFF. CDR3 coding DNA: TGCAGCGTTGAAGCACAGAACTATGAAAAACTGTTTTTT.

V gene TRBV5-1 combines with J gene TRBJ1-1, with TRBD1 as a possible D gene (6 bases). CDR1 and CDR2 from the germline V gene are SGHRS and YFSETQ. V was cut by 3 bases and J by 0 bases, with 12 bases left in between. The CDR3 length is 15 residues. The chain's CDR3 is CASSWLQGMNTEAFF. The CDR3 DNA follows: TGCGCCAGCAGCTGGCTACAGGGTATGAACACTGAAGCTTTCTTT.

This chain links TRBV4-3 with TRBJ1-1; maybe TRBD1 (5 bases). V shed 0 bases and J shed 0 bases, with 14 bases lying between them. The CDR3 covers 17 residues. The germline CDR1 and CDR2 sequences are LGHNA and YSLEER. The CDR3 spells CASSQDSWGSMNTEAFF. CDR3 DNA sequence: TGCGCCAGCAGCCAAGATTCGTGGGGCAGCATGAACACTGAAGCTTTCTTT.

The gene calls are TRBV20-1 and TRBJ2-1, with a weak D call TRBD1 (5 bases). Trimming cost V 0 bases and J 5 bases, with 14 bases left between them. Germline V lookup: CDR1 DFQATT, CDR2 SNEGSKA (reference sequence). The CDR3 has 15 amino acids. The CDR3, as DNA: TGCAGTGCTAGAGATGGGGCGAATCCAAACAATGAGCAGTTCTTC. Protein product: CSARDGANPNNEQFF.

The table lists this clonotype with a few counts. V usage is TRBV7-2 and J usage is TRBJ2-1; D may match TRBD1 or TRBD2 (5 bases each). V was clipped by 5 bases and J by 0 bases, with 11 bases between them. This CDR3 comprises 15 residues. CDR1 and CDR2 from the germline V gene are SGHTA and FQGNSA. DNA for the CDR3: TGTGCCAGCAGCCGGGGCGCCCTCTCCTACAATGAGCAGTTCTTC. It yields the protein CASSRGALSYNEQFF.

This clonotype has at least ten counts. The chain links TRBV5-1 to TRBJ1-2, with D unresolved. Trimming removed 4 bases at V and 2 bases at J, with 9 bases between. Germline assignment: CDR1 SGHRS and CDR2 YFSETQ. The CDR3 consists of 13 residues. This CDR3 reads CASSPDGNYGYTF. The DNA of the CDR3 is TGCGCCAGCAGCCCTGACGGGAACTATGGCTACACCTTC.

This clonotype was counted a few times. This chain connects TRBV5-1 to TRBJ2-4, with 10 bases lining up with TRBD2. V shed 4 bases and J 7 bases; nucleotides not matched to a gene: 8. Germline V gene sequence: CDR1 SGHRS, CDR2 YFSETQ. The CDR3 covers 15 residues. The CDR3 bases are TGCGCCAGCAGCCCAACCCCTAGCGGGAGTAACATTCAGTACTTC. Translation: CASSPTPSGSNIQYF.

This clonotype was picked up a small number of times. The chain combines TRBV28 with TRBJ2-7; 10 nucleotides match TRBD1. Germline lookup yields CDR1 MDHEN and CDR2 SYDVKM. Unmatched junction bases numbered 5, after V lost 6 bases and J lost 3 bases. The CDR3 contains 14 residues. The CDR3 sequence is CASSMGQGLYEQYF. The CDR3 DNA reads TGTGCCAGCAGCATGGGACAGGGGCTCTACGAGCAGTACTTC.

V is TRBV10-3 and J is TRBJ1-6, with 8 bases identical to TRBD1. After removal of 6 bases from V and 5 bases from J, the junction contained 12 bases not matched to a gene. This CDR3 region has 17 residues. Germline values: CDR1 ENHRY, CDR2 SYGVKD. This CDR3 reads CAIRETRGHGDNSPLHF. Here the CDR3 DNA reads TGTGCCATCAGGGAGACCAGGGGGCATGGAGATAATTCACCCCTCCACTTT.

V gene TRBV29-1 combines with J gene TRBJ2-3, with a possible D match to TRBD2 (5 bases). CDR1 is SQVTM and CDR2 is ANQGSEA in the germline V gene. V lost 7 bases to trimming and J lost 0 bases, with 14 bases between them. The CDR3 is 14 amino acids. The CDR3 DNA sequence: TGCAGCGCCGGACTTAAGATTAGCACAGATACGCAGTATTTT. The encoded protein is CSAGLKISTDTQYF.

The chain couples TRBV4-1 to TRBJ2-3; the D is unclear. V lost 0 bases to trimming and J lost 0 bases, with 7 bases between them. Per the germline V gene, CDR1 is MGHRA and CDR2 is YSYEKL. This CDR3 is built from 15 residues. The CDR3 region is CASSQDGDSTDTQYF. The CDR3 DNA is TGCGCCAGCAGCCAAGATGGGGATAGCACAGATACGCAGTATTTT.